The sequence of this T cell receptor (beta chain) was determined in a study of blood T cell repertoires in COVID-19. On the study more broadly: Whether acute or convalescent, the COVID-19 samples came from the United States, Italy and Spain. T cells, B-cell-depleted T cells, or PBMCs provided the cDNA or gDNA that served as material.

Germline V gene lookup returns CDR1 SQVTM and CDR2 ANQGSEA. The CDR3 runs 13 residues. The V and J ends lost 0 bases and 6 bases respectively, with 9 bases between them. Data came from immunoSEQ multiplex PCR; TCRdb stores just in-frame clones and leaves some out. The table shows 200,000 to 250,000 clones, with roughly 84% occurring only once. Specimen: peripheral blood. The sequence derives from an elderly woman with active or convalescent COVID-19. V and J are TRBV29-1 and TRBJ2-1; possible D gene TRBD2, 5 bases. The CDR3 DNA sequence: TGCAGCGTTGAAGACCCCGGACTCAATGAGCAGTTCTTC. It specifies CSVEDPGLNEQFF.